The clone carrying this TCR beta chain occurred once. Its antigen is undetermined. These data are taken from a study of T cell responses to AZD1222 COVID-19 vaccine. The overall study: Pooling of second doses given at about 4 or about 12 weeks was done.

The study, taken as a whole, reports: Mostly white British, mostly female donors; authors suggested clonal diversity may be underestimated. Repertoire sampling was restricted to post-peak T cell response timepoints.

CDR1 MNHEY and CDR2 SVGAGI come from the germline V gene. The trim removed 4 bases at V and 0 bases at J, leaving 3 bases unmatched. The CDR3 is 15 amino acids. Profiled with immunoSEQ multiplex PCR; TCRdb holds only in-frame clones, not every one. The sample lists almost 65,000 clones; roughly 89% were seen once. The TCR originated in an adult in good health. The chain is built from TRBV6-5 and TRBJ1-2, with TRBD1 identical over 9 bases. The starting material was peripheral blood, obtained on day 0 of AZD1222 vaccination. The CDR3 sequence is CASSWGQGTNYGYTF. CDR3 DNA: TGTGCCAGCAGTTGGGGACAGGGAACTAACTATGGCTACACCTTC.